This T cell receptor (beta chain) was captured in a study of T cell responses to AZD1222 COVID-19 vaccine. General observations from the study: Researchers took repertoire samples only after the peak T cell response had come. Of the AZD1222 recipients, only 5 to 7 were seropositive at baseline. Of spike-specific TCRs, nearly half reportedly target regions left unmutated in variants.

Assay: immunoSEQ multiplex PCR; the TCRdb copy retains only in-frame clones and omits some. The data show about 140,000 clones, with 85% to 95% seen just once and less than 1% held by the top ten. This clone was seen once. Its antigen is still unknown. The sample consisted of peripheral blood, taken on day 0 of MenACWY control vaccination. This receptor was identified in an adult in good health.

Here the CDR3 DNA reads TGTGCCAGCTCCTTATCGACAGGGTACGAGCAGTACTTC. As protein: CASSLSTGYEQYF. The chain is built from TRBV18 and TRBJ2-7; TRBD1 matches 7 bases. The trim removed 6 bases at V and 4 bases at J, leaving 6 bases unmatched. The CDR3 totals 13 residues. CDR1 is KGHSH and CDR2 is LQKENI in the germline V gene.